Here is one TCR beta chain with its context. Its specificity is unknown. This record belongs to a study of response to subunit inactivated influenza vaccine. Findings and caveats of the study: T cells newly recruited by each seasonal influenza vaccination are few, the authors suggested.

In TCRdb, the RT-PCR reads were re-called with MiXCR into one record per CDR3 protein. The sample yields 650,000 to 800,000 distinct CDR3 sequences, approximately 17% seen once. This CDR3 is 12 amino acids long. V was trimmed by 7 bases and J by 4 bases, leaving 14 bases between them. The germline V gene has CDR1 DFQATT and CDR2 SNEGSKA (reference sequence). This chain links TRBV20-1 with TRBJ2-7; a possible D gene is TRBD1 (7 bases). Sample: PBMCs from blood, taken roughly 5 days after vaccination. This clonotype was obtained from a man aged 45-65 years who received an inactivated influenza vaccine. DNA for the CDR3: TGCAGTGTTAGCCAGGGGGGTTACGAGCAGTACTTC. Translating gives CSVSQGGYEQYF.